What follows is one T cell receptor beta chain and its context. Its antigen is as yet unknown. Treg sorting used a CD4+CD25+CD127-/low gate. General study results and limits: Tumor-infiltrating Treg TCR alpha and beta sequences overlapped most with tumor naive CD4+ T cells, then blood naive.

Semi-nested PCR with Nested Universal Primer A followed constant-region reverse priming of full-length variable regions. TCRdb re-analysed the 5' RACE reads in MiXCR, keeping a single row per CDR3 protein. The sample has more than 55,000 distinct CDR3 sequences, around 20% seen once. The source material was tumor-infiltrating Tregs sorted from the breast tumor. The sequence came from a female donor with breast cancer.

CDR3 DNA sequence: TGTGCCAGCAGTCGTCCCACCGGGGAGCTGTTTTTT. Translated: CASSRPTGELFF. The genes are TRBV7-6 and TRBJ2-2; D uncertain. Trimming pared 6 bases from V and 4 bases from J, leaving 6 bases between. Germline V gene sequence: CDR1 SGHVS, CDR2 FNYEAQ. The CDR3 sequence is 12 residues long.